The source of this T cell receptor (beta chain) is a study of chemoradiotherapy in HPV16-positive cancers. On this clone itself: Its antigen is not known.

V was pared by 4 bases and J by 4 bases, with 17 bases between. The CDR3 totals 15 residues. CDR1 SGDLS and CDR2 YYNGEE come from the germline V gene. Study-level results: The functional HPV-specific definition rests on just two HPV16-positive patients. During treatment, candidate HPV-specific clones and E7-related motifs expanded in tumor.

Clones were sequenced by immunoSEQ multiplex PCR, and TCRdb holds only the in-frame ones, with some missing. The sample carries about 16,000 clones, roughly 73% recorded once. The source of this sequence is a human donor with HPV-associated anogenital cancer. Collection of the sample occurred from a patient who underwent chemoradiotherapy. The chain has TRBV9 and TRBJ2-5, with a weak D call TRBD2 (7 bases). CDR3 bases: TGTGCCAGCAGCACCAAGGGGGGGGGCCTAGAGACCCAGTACTTC. As protein: CASSTKGGGLETQYF.